The TCR beta chain under discussion was sequenced for a study of patients and donors after allogeneic stem cell transplantation. TCRdb recomputed calls from the RT-PCR reads with MiXCR, one row per CDR3 protein. This sample has about 70,000 distinct CDR3 sequences, with around 27% found just once. The length of the CDR3 is 17 residues. CDR1 and CDR2 from the germline V gene are SEHNR and FQNEAQ (reference sequence). The V segment lost 5 bases and the J segment 2 bases; nucleotides outside the gene matches: 5. This clonotype has a handful of counts. This receptor was identified in a human donor who was either an allogeneic HSCT recipient or a stem cell or donor lymphocyte infusion donor (not recorded which). It is not recorded whose cells these are; they may come from a transplant donor. The sequencing sample was made of blood, either unsorted or a sorted T cell fraction (not recorded which). The V call is TRBV7-9, the J call TRBJ2-2; the match to TRBD2 covers 13 bases. In DNA form, the CDR3 reads TGTGCCAGCAGCAAACTAGCGGGAGGGCGTAACACCGGGGAGCTGTTTTTT. It specifies CASSKLAGGRNTGELFF.